The 9 T cell receptor beta chains presented below share a single source sample, sequenced in a study of blood T cell repertoires in COVID-19. Profiled with immunoSEQ multiplex PCR; TCRdb holds only in-frame clones, not every one. The sample lists some 200,000 clones, about 86% occurring once. The specimen sequenced was peripheral blood. The receptor set was obtained from a woman aged 60-75 years with acute or convalescent COVID-19.

The gene calls are TRBV24-1 and TRBJ2-5; D is possibly TRBD2 (6 bases). The germline CDR1 and CDR2 sequences are KGHDR and SFDVKD. Trimming removed 6 bases from V and 4 bases from J, with 17 bases in between. The CDR3 is made up of 15 amino acids. The CDR3 nucleotides read TGTGCCACCAGTCAGGGACTCCTTGCCCCAGAGACCCAGTACTTC. Its translation is CATSQGLLAPETQYF.

The gene calls are TRBV6-2 or TRBV6-3 and TRBJ2-7, with a possible D match to TRBD1 (5 bases). The CDR3 length is 11 residues. Trimming took 4 bases from V and 5 from J, leaving 6 bases between them. Germline values: CDR1 MNHEY, CDR2 SVGEGT. For the CDR3, the DNA is TGTGCCAGCAGTTGGGGCAACGAGCAGTACTTC. This gives the protein CASSWGNEQYF.

The genes are TRBV5-1 and TRBJ2-3; TRBD2 is a possible D gene (6 bases). The CDR3 has 15 amino acids. The V gene lost 2 bases and the J gene lost 3 bases, with 13 bases spanning the gap. CDR1 and CDR2 (germline): SGHRS, YFSETQ. The CDR3 region is CASSFRDFSTDTQYF. Written as DNA, the CDR3 is TGCGCCAGCAGCTTTAGGGACTTCTCAACAGATACGCAGTATTTT.

The V gene is TRBV3-1 (or the pseudogene TRBV3-2), the J gene TRBJ2-7; TRBD1 matches at 7 bases. Germline V gene lookup returns CDR1 LGHDT and CDR2 YNNKEL (reference sequence). V lost 1 base to trimming and J lost 4 bases; unmatched junction nucleotides: 4. CDR3 length equals 14 residues. This CDR3 reads CASSQGGGRYEQYF. DNA of the CDR3: TGTGCCAGCAGCCAAGGAGGGGGCAGATACGAGCAGTACTTC.

This chain joins TRBV2 and TRBJ2-7, with TRBD1 matching over 9 bases. CDR3 length equals 15 residues. Trimming at V came to 4 bases and at J to 3 bases, leaving 7 bases not matched to a gene. Germline lookup yields CDR1 SNHLY and CDR2 FYNNEI. CDR3 in DNA: TGTGCCAGCAGTGTGGAGGACAGGGGCTTCTACGAGCAGTACTTC. Translation: CASSVEDRGFYEQYF.

This rearrangement joins TRBV28 to TRBJ2-7; possible D gene TRBD1, 5 bases. With 6 bases removed from V and 4 bases from J, the gap between germline ends came to 13 bases. Germline V lookup: CDR1 MDHEN, CDR2 SYDVKM. This CDR3 has 13 amino acids. The CDR3 DNA follows: TGTGCCAGCAGGTTGCAGGGTATTTACGAGCAGTACTTC. Amino acid sequence: CASRLQGIYEQYF.

This clone was observed a few times. The genes are TRBV28 and TRBJ1-5, with no clear D. Looked up from germline, CDR1 is MDHEN and CDR2 is SYDVKM. This CDR3 region has 15 residues. V dropped 6 bases and J dropped 2 bases, with 14 bases sitting between them. CDR3 in amino acids: CASRTPSGRNQPQHF. The CDR3 DNA follows: TGTGCCAGCAGAACCCCCAGTGGGCGCAATCAGCCCCAGCATTTT. Supplemented by reference TRBV28 and TRBJ1-5, the full variable domain reads DVKVTQSSRYLVKRTGEKVFLECVQDMDHENMFWYRQDPGLGLRLIYFSYDVKMKEKGDIPEGYSVSREKKERFSLILESASTNQTSMYLCASRTPSGRNQPQHFGDGTRLSIL.

The chain carries TRBV7-2 and TRBJ2-1; D is uncertain. Trimming took off 3 bases at V and 8 bases at J, with 14 bases between the two ends. The CDR3 runs 14 residues. Germline assignment: CDR1 SGHTA and CDR2 FQGNSA. The CDR3 nucleotides read TGTGCCAGCAGCTTTACTACATTGTCGGATGAGCAGTTCTTC. It specifies CASSFTTLSDEQFF.

This chain's CDR3 is CASSTTSHREAFF. The DNA of the CDR3 is TGTGCCAGCAGCACGACATCGCACAGGGAAGCTTTCTTT. The J gene is TRBJ1-1, the V gene TRBV12-3 or TRBV12-4; D is possibly TRBD1 (5 bases). Trimming removed 6 bases at V and 8 bases at J, with 16 bases between. CDR3 length: 13 residues.